The clone carrying this TCR beta chain was found a few times. Its antigen is unidentified. As to time point: pretreatment peripheral blood. These data come from a study of PD-L1 blockade in urothelial cancer. About the research overall: About 90% of the 29 patients were males with bladder-origin urothelial cancer. After treatment start, blood was analyzed at 3 weeks (second dose) and at 6 weeks. Typically, measured as a median, blood samples had about 140,000 T cells.

Produced via immunoSEQ multiplex PCR; TCRdb's table is partial and in-frame only. The sample carries some 65,000 clones, 81% recorded once. Whole-study findings and limits: Improved survival was predicted by pretreatment blood TCR clonality below the median.

This clonotype originated in a man aged 70 or older with urothelial cancer. The sequencing used PBMCs, collected around atezolizumab (anti-PD-L1) treatment.

The CDR3 region has the DNA TGTGCCAGCACCATGGGGCCGCTCTCTGGGGCCAACGTCCTGACTTTC. The encoded protein is CASTMGPLSGANVLTF. The chain combines TRBV9 with TRBJ2-6; D possibly corresponds to TRBD1 (5 bases). From germline, CDR1 is SGDLS and CDR2 YYNGEE. The germline V and J ends were trimmed by 6 bases and 0 bases, with 13 bases remaining between them. The CDR3 totals 16 residues.